This TCR beta chain is drawn from a study of OX40 agonist ivuxolimab in advanced cancers. Study-wide background: The dose of intravenous ivuxolimab that patients received every 2 weeks ranged from 0.01 to 10 mg/kg. Partial responses occurred in three patients (one hepatocellular carcinoma, two cutaneous melanoma).

The data were produced by immunoSEQ multiplex PCR, yet TCRdb's version contains in-frame clones alone and is incomplete. The top ten hold around 2% of the sample, which has tens of thousands of clones, roughly nine tenths seen once. The CDR3 totals 11 residues. The germline CDR1 and CDR2 sequences are MDHEN and SYDVKM. V trimming: 7 bases; J trimming: 7 bases; junction bases outside the gene matches: 2. The TCR sequence derives from an adult with an advanced solid tumor such as melanoma, head and neck, liver or kidney cancer. Sample: CD4+ or CD8+ T cells sorted from blood, taken in a trial of the OX40 agonist ivuxolimab. This chain connects TRBV28 to TRBJ1-2, with 8 bases fitting TRBD1. CDR3 coding DNA: TGTGCCAGCACCGGACAGGGTGGCTACACCTTC. Translated: CASTGQGGYTF.